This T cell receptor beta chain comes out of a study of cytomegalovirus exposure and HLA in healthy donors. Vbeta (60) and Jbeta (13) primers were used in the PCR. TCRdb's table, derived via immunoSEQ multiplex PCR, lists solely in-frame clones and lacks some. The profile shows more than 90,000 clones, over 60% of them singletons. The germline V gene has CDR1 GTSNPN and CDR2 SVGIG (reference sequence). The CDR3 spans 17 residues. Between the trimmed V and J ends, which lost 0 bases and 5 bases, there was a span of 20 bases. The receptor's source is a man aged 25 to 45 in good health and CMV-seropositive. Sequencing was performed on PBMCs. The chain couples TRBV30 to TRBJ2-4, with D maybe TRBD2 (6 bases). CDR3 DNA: TGTGCCTGGAGTGTACGGTTCAGGCTTACGGGGGAAAACATTCAGTACTTC. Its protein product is CAWSVRFRLTGENIQYF.